Listed here are 4 T cell receptor beta chains from one sample, sequenced in a study of blood T cell repertoires in COVID-19. Assay used: immunoSEQ multiplex PCR; TCRdb lists only in-frame clones, some missing. The sample includes about 170,000 clones, less than 85% of them seen just once. Sequenced: peripheral blood. The receptors were gathered from a woman older than 75 with acute or convalescent COVID-19.

This clone is a singleton in its sample. The chain carries TRBV6-5 and TRBJ1-4, with 8 bases identical to TRBD1. The CDR3 totals 12 residues. Germline values: CDR1 MNHEY, CDR2 SVGAGI. J lost 12 bases, V lost 6 bases, and 6 bases had no gene match. As DNA, the CDR3 is TGTGCCAGCAGGACAGGGGCTAGAGAACTGTTTTTT. Translation gives CASRTGARELFF.

The chain combines TRBV28 with TRBJ2-2; 11 nucleotides line up with TRBD2. The CDR3 length is 16 residues. Germline V lookup: CDR1 MDHEN, CDR2 SYDVKM. V was clipped by 8 bases and J by 4 bases; unmatched bases: 9. In DNA, the CDR3 is TGTGCCAGCTTCCCCTCACTAGCGGGAGCCACCGGGGAGCTGTTTTTT. Protein: CASFPSLAGATGELFF.

V and J are TRBV19 and TRBJ2-5; weak D call: TRBD1 (5 bases). In germline, CDR1 is LNHDA, CDR2 SQIVND (reference sequence). Trimming removed 8 bases at V and 5 bases at J, with 12 bases between. CDR3 length: 12 residues. CDR3 DNA: TGTGCCAGTGCGGACCAGGGCGAGACCCAGTACTTC. This gives the protein CASADQGETQYF.

Only one count was recorded for this clone. This chain links TRBV5-1 with TRBJ2-5; D not resolved. CDR3 length equals 10 residues. Germline assignment: CDR1 SGHRS and CDR2 YFSETQ. The V end was cut by 4 bases, the J end by 11 bases, with 9 bases between. The CDR3 here is CASSGTEQYF. Here the CDR3 DNA reads TGCGCCAGCAGCGGTACGGAGCAGTACTTC.